Presented here are 9 T cell receptor beta chains from one specimen sequenced in a study of blood T cell repertoires in COVID-19. Libraries were prepared by immunoSEQ multiplex PCR; TCRdb keeps only in-frame clonotypes and omits some of them. Here the sample spans 200,000 to 250,000 clones, approximately 84% being singletons. Sequencing used peripheral blood. All receptors come from an older woman with acute or convalescent COVID-19.

The chain has TRBV9 and TRBJ2-5; TRBD2 might be the D (5 bases). CDR1 and CDR2 from the germline V gene are SGDLS and YYNGEE. V lost 3 bases and J lost 4, with 16 bases in between. The CDR3 loop spans 15 amino acids. CDR3 in DNA: TGTGCCAGCAGCGAGAGGGTAGGGTACGGAGAGACCCAGTACTTC. It encodes CASSERVGYGETQYF.

The chain employs TRBV2 and TRBJ1-5; the D gene is possibly TRBD1 (6 bases). CDR1 SNHLY and CDR2 FYNNEI come from the germline V gene. Trimming left V 2 bases short and J 2 bases short, with 13 bases between. The CDR3 runs to 16 residues. The CDR3 reads CASSEWGGGGNQPQHF. In DNA, the CDR3 is TGTGCCAGCAGTGAATGGGGGGGCGGAGGCAATCAGCCCCAGCATTTT.

The rearrangement uses TRBV19 and TRBJ1-5, with 8 bases identical to TRBD1. J gave up 4 bases and V 6 bases, and 5 bases lay outside the gene matches. The length of the CDR3 is 14 residues. Germline V CDR1 and CDR2: LNHDA, SQIVND (reference sequence). CDR3 DNA sequence: TGTGCCAGTAGGGACAGGGTTTATAATCAGCCCCAGCATTTT. Protein: CASRDRVYNQPQHF.

The rearrangement joins TRBV4-1 to TRBJ2-7, with D possibly being TRBD1 (5 bases). The CDR3 runs to 16 residues. In germline, CDR1 is MGHRA, CDR2 YSYEKL. Trimming pared 3 bases from V and 1 base from J, leaving 16 bases between. The CDR3 nucleotides are TGCGCCAGCAGCCATTTATTCCAGACAGAATCCTACGAGCAGTACTTC. It codes for CASSHLFQTESYEQYF.

This clone was seen just once. The J gene is TRBJ1-6, the V gene TRBV19; the D gene is possibly TRBD1 (5 bases). V shed 0 bases and J shed 7 bases, with 10 bases lying between them. Germline V CDR1 and CDR2: LNHDA, SQIVND (reference sequence). The CDR3 runs 15 residues. The CDR3 DNA is TGTGCCAGTAGTATAGATTATAGGGGAAATTCACCCCTCCACTTT. Translation: CASSIDYRGNSPLHF.

The V gene is TRBV6-5, the J gene TRBJ1-3; TRBD1 matches 7 bases. The CDR3 contains 15 residues. Germline CDR1 and CDR2: MNHEY and SVGAGI. V gave up 3 bases and J gave up 5 bases; unmatched junction bases: 7. CDR3 protein: CASSYSETGRNTIYF. CDR3 bases: TGTGCCAGCAGTTATTCCGAGACAGGGAGAAACACCATATATTTT.

This chain connects TRBV30 to TRBJ1-4; possible D gene TRBD1, 5 bases. CDR1 and CDR2 from the germline V gene are GTSNPN and SVGIG (reference sequence). The CDR3 is 16 amino acids. Trimming cost V 2 bases and J 4 bases, with 17 bases left between them. The CDR3 DNA is TGTGCCTGGAGTTACCCGTGGGGGGGGGTTAATGAAAAACTGTTTTTT. It encodes CAWSYPWGGVNEKLFF.

This rearrangement joins TRBV28 to TRBJ2-3, with D perhaps matching TRBD1 (7 bases). The CDR3 covers 16 residues. Trimming pared 3 bases from V and 5 bases from J, leaving 18 bases between. CDR1 is MDHEN, CDR2 SYDVKM, per germline. This CDR3 is CASSFQVGGGEDTQYF. The CDR3 nucleotides read TGTGCCAGCAGTTTCCAAGTAGGGGGCGGGGAAGATACGCAGTATTTT.

This clone was counted a few times. The V and J genes are TRBV27 and TRBJ2-6, with 10 bases fitting TRBD1. The V and J ends lost 6 bases and 1 base, in that order; junction bases with no gene match: 9. This CDR3 has 18 amino acids. Germline CDR1 MNHEY, CDR2 SMNVEV (reference sequence). CDR3 DNA sequence: TGTGCCAGCAGCCCTAGGGGACAGGGGACGTCTGGGGCCAACGTCCTGACTTTC. Its protein is CASSPRGQGTSGANVLTF.